Shown below are 28 T cell receptor beta chains from a single sample sequenced in a study of shared clonotypes between healthy human individuals. Generated by immunoSEQ multiplex PCR, the TCRdb table keeps only in-frame clones and is missing some. The data contain some 2,500,000 clones, less than 95% of them singletons. The sample comprised naive CD4+ T cells from PBMCs. Subset specified: CD45RA+ positively selected. The receptors shown here come from a man aged 18 to 35 in good health. Some clones in this sample may be carry-over from other donors' samples.

V usage is TRBV28 and J usage is TRBJ2-3; perhaps TRBD1 as D (5 bases). Germline-derived CDR1 and CDR2 are MDHEN and SYDVKM. V was cut by 2 bases and J by 3 bases, with 12 bases left in between. This CDR3 is 15 amino acids long. The CDR3 sequence: CASSLDQGRTDTQYF. CDR3 DNA: TGTGCCAGCAGTTTAGACCAGGGTCGGACAGATACGCAGTATTTT.

The chain carries TRBV7-2 and TRBJ1-2, with no clear D. Germline V gene sequence: CDR1 SGHTA, CDR2 FQGNSA. CDR3 length: 12 amino acids. Between the trimmed V and J ends, which lost 1 base and 7 bases, there was a span of 7 bases. CDR3 loop: CASSLELGGYTF. CDR3 nucleotides: TGTGCCAGCAGCTTAGAACTCGGTGGCTACACCTTC.

The rearrangement links TRBV28 to TRBJ1-4, with a weak D call TRBD1 (5 bases). Trimming took 8 bases from V and 0 from J, leaving 13 bases between them. Per the germline V gene, CDR1 is MDHEN and CDR2 is SYDVKM. The CDR3 spans 15 residues. The CDR3 DNA sequence: TGTGCCAGCTTCCCTGGGGGAACAACTAATGAAAAACTGTTTTTT. Translated, it gives CASFPGGTTNEKLFF.

The chain is built from TRBV10-3 and TRBJ2-7, with D maybe TRBD2 (5 bases). CDR1 and CDR2 from the germline V gene are ENHRY and SYGVKD. With 4 bases removed from V and 1 base from J, the gap between germline ends came to 8 bases. The CDR3 is 13 amino acids. In DNA, the CDR3 is TGTGCCATCAGTGTTGGAGGATCCTACGAGCAGTACTTC. Its translation: CAISVGGSYEQYF.

The sample holds a few counts of this clone. The chain carries TRBV28 and TRBJ1-5, with TRBD1 as a possible D gene (5 bases). V lost 8 bases to trimming and J lost 11 bases, with 7 bases between them. Germline CDR1 and CDR2: MDHEN and SYDVKM. The CDR3 is made up of 9 amino acids. Here the CDR3 reads CASGGTQHF. For the CDR3, the DNA is TGTGCCAGCGGGGGGACCCAGCATTTT. The whole variable domain, filled in from reference TRBV28 and TRBJ1-5, reads DVKVTQSSRYLVKRTGEKVFLECVQDMDHENMFWYRQDPGLGLRLIYFSYDVKMKEKGDIPEGYSVSREKKERFSLILESASTNQTSMYLCASGGTQHFGDGTRLSIL.

The chain combines TRBV29-1 with TRBJ1-2; weak D call: TRBD1 (5 bases). Germline-derived CDR1 and CDR2 are SQVTM and ANQGSEA. The V gene lost 7 bases and the J gene lost 1 base, with 13 bases spanning the gap. The CDR3 has 13 residues. CDR3 nucleotide sequence: TGCAGCGCTCACGAGGGGTATAACTATGGCTACACCTTC. Protein sequence: CSAHEGYNYGYTF.

The genes are TRBV5-8 and TRBJ1-5; weak D call: TRBD1 (5 bases). V lost 3 bases to trimming and J lost 6 bases, with 16 bases between them. Germline V gene lookup returns CDR1 SGHTS and CDR2 YDEGEE. The CDR3 has 15 amino acids. This CDR3 reads CASSSLRGIGQPQHF. DNA for the CDR3: TGTGCCAGCAGCTCCCTGAGGGGTATAGGTCAGCCCCAGCATTTT.

J is TRBJ1-2 and V is TRBV9; 7 bases align to TRBD1. Germline V lookup: CDR1 SGDLS, CDR2 YYNGEE. This CDR3 comprises 13 residues. Trimming removed 1 base from V and 5 bases from J; junction bases left unmatched: 2. The CDR3 coding sequence is TGTGCCAGCAGCGTACCCAGGGGGTATGGCTACACCTTC. Amino acids: CASSVPRGYGYTF.

This sequence joins TRBV18 and TRBJ2-1; 10 bases align to TRBD2. The germline gives CDR1 KGHSH, CDR2 LQKENI. This CDR3 has 17 residues. V lost 2 bases and J lost 9; bases outside the gene matches: 13. CDR3 nucleotides: TGTGCCAGCTCACCAAGACCGGGGCTAGCGGGAGTGAGTGAGCAGTTCTTC. The encoded protein is CASSPRPGLAGVSEQFF.

The chain links TRBV19 to TRBJ1-6; D gene uncertain. Trimming cost V 5 bases and J 6 bases, with 11 bases left between them. The CDR3 totals 14 residues. Looked up from germline, CDR1 is LNHDA and CDR2 is SQIVND (reference sequence). CDR3 sequence: CASSLSGSNSPLHF. Here the CDR3 DNA reads TGTGCCAGTAGTCTATCCGGGAGTAATTCACCCCTCCACTTT.

CDR3 loop: CASSDRDRGHTEAFF. For the CDR3, the DNA is TGTGCCAGCAGCGACCGGGACAGGGGCCACACTGAAGCTTTCTTT. This chain connects TRBV21-1 to TRBJ1-1; the table names TRBD1, a call not compared with the DNA. TRBV21-1 is recorded as a pseudogene. There are 15 residues in the CDR3.

The chain employs TRBV7-2 and TRBJ2-5; D perhaps matches TRBD1 (5 bases). The V gene lost 5 bases and the J gene lost 2 bases, with 15 bases spanning the gap. CDR1 and CDR2 from the germline V gene are SGHTA and FQGNSA. This CDR3 contains 15 residues. CDR3 amino acids: CASSRQKGIQETQYF. Written as DNA, the CDR3 is TGTGCCAGCAGCCGTCAAAAGGGGATACAAGAGACCCAGTACTTC.

J is TRBJ2-1 and V is TRBV7-9; 10 bases align to TRBD2. Germline V gives CDR1 SEHNR, CDR2 FQNEAQ (reference sequence). V trimming: 3 bases; J trimming: 6 bases; junction bases outside the gene matches: 8. The CDR3 is 16 amino acids. DNA for the CDR3: TGTGCCAGCAGCTTTTTCGGGACTAGCGTCGGCAATGAGCAGTTCTTC. Its protein product is CASSFFGTSVGNEQFF.

This chain connects TRBV27 to TRBJ2-5; 8 bases are a match to TRBD2. Trimming removed 8 bases from V and 5 bases from J; junction bases left unmatched: 13. The germline V gene has CDR1 MNHEY and CDR2 SMNVEV (reference sequence). The CDR3 is 15 amino acids. CDR3 residues: CASGGVAGGRETQYF. The CDR3, as DNA: TGTGCCAGCGGGGGGGTGGCGGGAGGAAGGGAGACCCAGTACTTC.

This clone was recorded a few times. The V gene is TRBV7-2, the J gene TRBJ2-5, with 11 nucleotides matching TRBD2. The CDR3 is 17 residues long. CDR1 and CDR2 from the germline V gene are SGHTA and FQGNSA. Trimming removed 1 base from V and 4 bases from J; junction bases left unmatched: 8. CDR3 sequence: CASSLGGTSGRGETQYF. As DNA, the CDR3 is TGTGCCAGCAGCTTAGGGGGGACTAGCGGTAGGGGAGAGACCCAGTACTTC. Combining the CDR3 with reference TRBV7-2 and TRBJ2-5 gives the whole variable domain GAGVSQSPSNKVTEKGKDVELRCDPISGHTALYWYRQSLGQGLEFLIYFQGNSAPDKSGLPSDRFSAERTGGSVSTLTIQRTQQEDSAVYLCASSLGGTSGRGETQYFGPGTRLLVL.

The chain employs TRBV28 and TRBJ1-5; D remains unclear. CDR1 and CDR2 from the germline V gene are MDHEN and SYDVKM. V lost 3 bases and J 5 bases, leaving 11 bases between the germline ends. This CDR3 has 14 amino acids. The DNA for the CDR3 is TGTGCCAGCAGTTTCGGAGGGAGGGATCAGCCCCAGCATTTT. Amino acids: CASSFGGRDQPQHF.

V usage is TRBV29-1 and J usage is TRBJ2-4, with D unclear. V lost 6 bases and J lost 0, with 15 bases in between. This CDR3 region has 15 residues. Germline CDR1 reads SQVTM; CDR2 reads ANQGSEA. CDR3 in DNA: TGCAGCGTAAAGGCCTACGGCCTAGCCAAAAACATTCAGTACTTC. Amino acids: CSVKAYGLAKNIQYF.

This rearrangement joins TRBV7-3 to TRBJ2-2; D perhaps matches TRBD2 (7 bases). V shed 2 bases and J shed 0 bases, with 13 bases lying between them. CDR3 length equals 17 residues. Germline CDR1 is SGHTA and CDR2 is FQGTGA. The CDR3 is CASSLPGGGTNTGELFF. CDR3 nucleotide sequence: TGTGCCAGCAGCTTACCGGGGGGCGGGACGAACACCGGGGAGCTGTTTTTT.

This chain connects TRBV18 to TRBJ2-5; either TRBD1 or TRBD2 may supply D (5 bases each). Germline-derived CDR1 and CDR2 are KGHSH and LQKENI. Trimming stripped 4 bases from V and 2 bases from J, with 11 bases between. The CDR3 covers 14 residues. DNA for the CDR3: TGTGCCAGCTCACTAGGCTGGGGGCAAGAGACCCAGTACTTC. Its translation is CASSLGWGQETQYF.

The chain has TRBV7-2 and TRBJ2-1; possible D gene TRBD1, 8 bases. There are 16 residues in the CDR3. Germline V gene sequence: CDR1 SGHTA, CDR2 FQGNSA. Trimming cost V 5 bases and J 1 base, with 15 bases left between them. DNA of the CDR3: TGTGCCAGCAGCGCCGGACAGGGAGGGTCCTACAATGAGCAGTTCTTC. As protein: CASSAGQGGSYNEQFF.

The chain recombines TRBV21-1 with TRBJ1-2. TRBV21-1 is labeled a pseudogene. CDR3 length equals 16 residues. This CDR3 is CASSKGRGVPSHGYTF. The CDR3 DNA sequence: TGTGCCAGCAGCAAAGGGCGAGGGGTCCCTTCCCATGGCTACACCTTC.

The chain recombines TRBV5-1 with TRBJ2-2; no firm D call. The germline V gene encodes CDR1 SGHRS and CDR2 YFSETQ. The CDR3 has 14 amino acids. V was trimmed by 0 bases and J by 3 bases, leaving 6 bases between them. CDR3 in DNA: TGCGCCAGCAGCTTGGATTGGGACACCGGGGAGCTGTTTTTT. Translated: CASSLDWDTGELFF.

The chain couples TRBV28 to TRBJ1-2; 12 bases are a match to TRBD1. V shed 10 bases and J 8 bases; nucleotides not matched to a gene: 8. CDR3 length: 13 amino acids. From germline, CDR1 is MDHEN and CDR2 SYDVKM. The CDR3 DNA reads TGTGCCAACGACCGGGACAGGGGGCACGGCTACACCTTC. It is translated as CANDRDRGHGYTF.

V is TRBV27 and J is TRBJ1-1; weak D call: TRBD1 (5 bases). From germline, CDR1 is MNHEY and CDR2 SMNVEV (reference sequence). The CDR3 contains 13 residues. Trimming left V 4 bases short and J 7 bases short, with 13 bases between. The CDR3 region has the DNA TGTGCCAGCAGTTACGCAGGGCGAAGTGAAGCTTTCTTT. This translates into CASSYAGRSEAFF.

This rearrangement joins TRBV5-4 to TRBJ2-7; TRBD2 matches at 11 bases. CDR1 SGHNT and CDR2 YYREEE come from the germline V gene (reference sequence). CDR3 size: 15 residues. J gave up 3 bases and V 4 bases, and 6 bases lay outside the gene matches. CDR3 protein: CASSRRLAGSYEQYF. As DNA, the CDR3 is TGTGCCAGCAGCCGCCGACTAGCGGGGAGCTACGAGCAGTACTTC.

The chain employs TRBV28 and TRBJ2-2; weak D call: TRBD2 (6 bases). Between the trimmed V and J ends, which lost 6 bases and 2 bases, there was a span of 13 bases. Per the germline V gene, CDR1 is MDHEN and CDR2 is SYDVKM. The CDR3 length is 15 residues. The CDR3, as DNA: TGTGCCAGCAGGGCGCAGGGACTTAACACCGGGGAGCTGTTTTTT. Its protein product is CASRAQGLNTGELFF.

Here the CDR3 DNA reads TGTGCCAGCAGTTTCCCCGACAGCCCCTATGGCTACACCTTC. Translated: CASSFPDSPYGYTF. V gene TRBV28 combines with J gene TRBJ1-2; a weak D match, TRBD1 (5 bases). The CDR3 consists of 14 residues. Germline CDR1 and CDR2: MDHEN and SYDVKM. Trimming cost V 3 bases and J 4 bases, with 12 bases left between them.

This chain connects TRBV19 to TRBJ1-5, with a weak D call TRBD1 (5 bases). CDR1 and CDR2 (germline): LNHDA, SQIVND (reference sequence). There are 14 residues in the CDR3. The V end lost 3 bases, the J end lost 7 bases, and 13 bases lay between the germline ends. This chain's CDR3 is CASSIRQGRQPQHF. The CDR3 DNA reads TGTGCCAGTAGTATTAGGCAGGGACGCCAGCCCCAGCATTTT. The full variable domain, in which reference TRBV19 and TRBJ1-5 provide the parts outside the CDR3, is DGGITQSPKYLFRKEGQNVTLSCEQNLNHDAMYWYRQDPGQGLRLIYYSQIVNDFQKGDIAEGYSVSREKKESFPLTVTSAQKNPTAFYLCASSIRQGRQPQHFGDGTRLSIL.